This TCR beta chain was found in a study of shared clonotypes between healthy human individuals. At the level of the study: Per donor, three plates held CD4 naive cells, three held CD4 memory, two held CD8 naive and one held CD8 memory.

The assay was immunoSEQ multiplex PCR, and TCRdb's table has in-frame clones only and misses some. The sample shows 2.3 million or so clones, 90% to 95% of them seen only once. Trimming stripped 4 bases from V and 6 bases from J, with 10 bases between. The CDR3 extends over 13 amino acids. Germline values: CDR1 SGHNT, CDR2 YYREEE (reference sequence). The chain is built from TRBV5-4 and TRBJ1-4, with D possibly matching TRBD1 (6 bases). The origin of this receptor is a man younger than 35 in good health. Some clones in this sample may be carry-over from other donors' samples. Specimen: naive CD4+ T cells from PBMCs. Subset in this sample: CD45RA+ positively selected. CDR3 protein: CASSRNRDEKLFF. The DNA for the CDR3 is TGTGCCAGCAGCAGAAACAGGGATGAAAAACTGTTTTTT.